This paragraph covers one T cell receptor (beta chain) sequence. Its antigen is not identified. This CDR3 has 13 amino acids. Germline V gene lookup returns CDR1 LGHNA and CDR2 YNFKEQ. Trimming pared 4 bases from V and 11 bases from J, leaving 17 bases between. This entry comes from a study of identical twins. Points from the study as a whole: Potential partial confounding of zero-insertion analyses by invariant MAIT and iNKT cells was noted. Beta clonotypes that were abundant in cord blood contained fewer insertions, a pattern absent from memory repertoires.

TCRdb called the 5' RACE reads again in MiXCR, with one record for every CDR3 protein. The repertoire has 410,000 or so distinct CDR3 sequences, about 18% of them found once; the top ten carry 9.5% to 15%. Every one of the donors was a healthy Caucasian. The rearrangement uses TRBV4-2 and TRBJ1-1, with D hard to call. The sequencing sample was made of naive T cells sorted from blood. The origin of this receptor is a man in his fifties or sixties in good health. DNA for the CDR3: TGTGCCAGCAGCCGTCTTGGAGAGAGCGGCGCTTTCTTT. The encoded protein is CASSRLGESGAFF.